Listed below are T cell receptor beta chains from one sample, sequenced in a study of blood T cell repertoires in COVID-19. Here immunoSEQ multiplex PCR was the method, and the copy in TCRdb shows in-frame clones only, minus some. The sample has around 130,000 clones, around 89% seen once. The specimen was peripheral blood. Every receptor here comes from a man between 65 and 79 years old with active COVID-19. CDR3s include the opening cysteine and the closing phenylalanine or tryptophan. The order of the fields is clone size, D gene, V gene, J gene, CDR3 DNA, CDR3 protein. A D gene is named only where the DNA matches it firmly. Size is stated for part of the rows, as once, few or many counts, or as a class when the clone is expanded.

clone size: .; D gene: TRBD1; V gene: TRBV5-1; J gene: TRBJ2-1; CDR3 DNA: TGCGCCAGCAGCTTGACGAATACCCGGGACAGGGGGAATGAGCAGTTCTTC; CDR3 protein: CASSLTNTRDRGNEQFF
clone size: .; D gene: TRBD2; V gene: TRBV4-1; J gene: TRBJ2-1; CDR3 DNA: TGCGCCAGCAGCCATTTTAGACTAGCGGCCAATGAGCAGTTCTTC; CDR3 protein: CASSHFRLAANEQFF
clone size: few; D gene: .; V gene: TRBV24-1; J gene: TRBJ2-1; CDR3 DNA: TGTGCCACCATGGCGGGATGGCCGAGCTCCTACAATGAGCAGTTCTTC; CDR3 protein: CATMAGWPSSYNEQFF
clone size: .; D gene: .; V gene: TRBV12-3/TRBV12-4; J gene: TRBJ1-5; CDR3 DNA: TGTGCCAGCGAGGGAGACAATCAGCCCCAGCATTTT; CDR3 protein: CASEGDNQPQHF
clone size: .; D gene: TRBD2; V gene: TRBV2; J gene: TRBJ2-3; CDR3 DNA: TGTGCCAGCAGTGGGGAGAGACGGGAGGGTGGGAATTTT; CDR3 protein: CASSGERREGGNF
clone size: .; D gene: .; V gene: TRBV7-9; J gene: TRBJ2-7; CDR3 DNA: TGTGCCAGCAGCTTTAAGGACTACGACGAGCAGTACTTC; CDR3 protein: CASSFKDYDEQYF
clone size: .; D gene: .; V gene: TRBV28; J gene: TRBJ1-1; CDR3 DNA: TGTGCCAGCAGCCTAACAGATTACATGAACACTGAAGCTTTCTTT; CDR3 protein: CASSLTDYMNTEAFF
clone size: once; D gene: TRBD2; V gene: TRBV5-1; J gene: TRBJ2-3; CDR3 DNA: TGCGCCAGCAGCTTGAGTAGCGGGATGGGGACAGATACGCAGTATTTT; CDR3 protein: CASSLSSGMGTDTQYF
clone size: .; D gene: .; V gene: TRBV27; J gene: TRBJ2-1; CDR3 DNA: TGTGCCAGCAGTTTATGGGCGTCCAATGAGCAGTTCTTC; CDR3 protein: CASSLWASNEQFF
clone size: .; D gene: TRBD1; V gene: TRBV3-1/TRBV3-2; J gene: TRBJ2-7; CDR3 DNA: TGTGCCAGCAGCCAAGGGCCGGGACAGGGGATTCAGTACTTC; CDR3 protein: CASSQGPGQGIQYF
clone size: .; D gene: .; V gene: TRBV3-1/TRBV3-2; J gene: TRBJ2-2; CDR3 DNA: TGTGCCAGCAGCCCTTCGCAGCGCGGAGAGCTGTTTTTT; CDR3 protein: CASSPSQRGELFF
clone size: .; D gene: .; V gene: TRBV3-1/TRBV3-2; J gene: TRBJ1-4; CDR3 DNA: TGTGCCAGCAGCTCCCAGACGCGGGAAAAACTGTTTTTT; CDR3 protein: CASSSQTREKLFF
clone size: .; D gene: .; V gene: TRBV7-9; J gene: TRBJ1-5; CDR3 DNA: TGTGCCAGCAGCCAACCGGGGGAAAGCAATCAGCCCCAGCATTTT; CDR3 protein: CASSQPGESNQPQHF
clone size: .; D gene: TRBD1; V gene: TRBV4-1; J gene: TRBJ2-5; CDR3 DNA: TGCGCCAGCCAGCCCCAGGGGGCGGCAGAGACCCAGTACTTC; CDR3 protein: CASQPQGAAETQYF
clone size: .; D gene: TRBD2; V gene: TRBV28; J gene: TRBJ2-1; CDR3 DNA: TGTGCCAGCAGTTCAGGACTAGCGGGAGGCACCTACAATGAGCAGTTCTTC; CDR3 protein: CASSSGLAGGTYNEQFF
clone size: .; D gene: .; V gene: TRBV5-1; J gene: TRBJ2-5; CDR3 DNA: TGCGCCAGCAGCTTGGCAGGGGCCGGACAAGAGACCCAGTACTTC; CDR3 protein: CASSLAGAGQETQYF
clone size: few; D gene: .; V gene: TRBV10-3; J gene: TRBJ2-7; CDR3 DNA: TGTGCCATCAGTGAGTCGGCGGGAATGATCAACGAGCAGTACTTC; CDR3 protein: CAISESAGMINEQYF
clone size: .; D gene: .; V gene: TRBV2; J gene: TRBJ1-1; CDR3 DNA: TGTGCCAGCAGTGAGGGCTCCCAGGGTCGAGCTTTCTTT; CDR3 protein: CASSEGSQGRAFF
clone size: .; D gene: .; V gene: TRBV10-1; J gene: TRBJ2-7; CDR3 DNA: TGCGCCAGCAGTGAGAAGGCAGGGAAGGCCCTAATTCTGAAGCAGTACTTC; CDR3 protein: CASSEKAGKALILKQYF
clone size: .; D gene: TRBD2; V gene: TRBV5-1; J gene: TRBJ2-3; CDR3 DNA: TGCGCCAGCAGTGGGCTCTTGGGGGAGGGCTTTACAGATACGCAGTATTTT; CDR3 protein: CASSGLLGEGFTDTQYF
clone size: .; D gene: TRBD1; V gene: TRBV13; J gene: TRBJ2-7; CDR3 DNA: TGTGCCAGCAGCTTAGTTTCACAGGGGAACGACGAGCAGTACTTC; CDR3 protein: CASSLVSQGNDEQYF
clone size: .; D gene: .; V gene: TRBV7-9; J gene: TRBJ2-5; CDR3 DNA: TGTGCCAGCAGCCCGACCGACGGGGAAGAGACCCAGTACTTC; CDR3 protein: CASSPTDGEETQYF